A selection of T cell receptor beta chains follows, all from one sample in a study of blood T cells in healthy people across ages. TCRdb reanalysed the 5' RACE reads using MiXCR and keeps one entry per CDR3 protein. The sample lists 1.5 million to 2 million distinct CDR3 sequences, roughly 27% occurring once. The sample was blood. These receptors originate from a woman aged 25 to 39 in good health. Both conserved end residues are part of each CDR3. Each record gives: V gene, J gene, D gene, clone size, CDR3 DNA, CDR3 protein. The D gene is left open where the match is weak. Not every row has a clone size; where given, it reads once, few, many or a size class.

TRBV7-3	TRBJ2-1	-	-	TGTGCCAGCAGTTACAGTGCAGGGTACACCTACAATGAGCAGTTCTTC	CASSYSAGYTYNEQFF
TRBV5-1	TRBJ2-7	-	many	TGCGCCAGCCGGGTGGGCAGCCTTTACGAGCAGTACTTC	CASRVGSLYEQYF
TRBV5-1	TRBJ1-6	TRBD1	few	TGCGCCAGCAGCTTGACGACAGGGAGGTCACCCCTCCACTTT	CASSLTTGRSPLHF
TRBV21-1	TRBJ1-1	-	-	TGTACCAGCAGCAAACATATGATAGGGAATACTGAAGCTTTCTTT	CTSSKHMIGNTEAFF
TRBV12-3/TRBV12-4	TRBJ2-7	-	-	TGTGCCAGCAGTTTACTGTCGGGGAGTGCCGCCGAGCAGTACTTC	CASSLLSGSAAEQYF
TRBV6-5	TRBJ1-6	-	many	TGTGCCAGCAGTCAGCGATATAATTCACCCCTCCACTTT	CASSQRYNSPLHF
TRBV5-1	TRBJ1-2	TRBD1	-	TGCGCCAGCTCCTGGACAGGGGATTACGACTATGGCTACACCTTC	CASSWTGDYDYGYTF
TRBV11-2	TRBJ2-1	TRBD2	-	TGTGCCAGCCTAGCGGGGGTATACAATGAGCAGTTCTTC	CASLAGVYNEQFF
TRBV7-2	TRBJ1-1	-	few	TGTGCCAGCAGCTTAGGTAGGCAAACGGGCACTGAAGCTTTCTTT	CASSLGRQTGTEAFF
TRBV29-1	TRBJ1-1	-	-	TGCAGCGTTGAAGATCTTCGGGTGAACACTGAAGCTTTCTTT	CSVEDLRVNTEAFF
TRBV2	TRBJ2-2	TRBD2	-	TGTGCCAGCAGTTTTACTAGCGGGGGATTAAACACCGGGGAGCTGTTTTTT	CASSFTSGGLNTGELFF
TRBV5-1	TRBJ1-5	-	few	TGCGCCAGCAGCTTCCAGGGGCGGGAGCCCCAGCATTTT	CASSFQGREPQHF
TRBV7-2	TRBJ2-7	TRBD2	-	TGTGCCAGCAGCCCACGTCCAACTAGCGGGGTCTCCTACGAGCAGTACTTC	CASSPRPTSGVSYEQYF
TRBV7-2	TRBJ1-1	TRBD1	many	TGCGCCAGCAGCTTGCCCGGGACAGGGGGAACTGAAGCTTTCTTT	CASSLPGTGGTEAFF
TRBV7-8	TRBJ2-3	-	few	TGTGCCAGCAGCTTCGAAGTGGATACGCAGTATTTT	CASSFEVDTQYF
TRBV5-1	TRBJ2-7	TRBD2	-	TGCGCCAGCAGCTTAGCCCTAGCGGGGGCGGTATACGAGCAGTACTTC	CASSLALAGAVYEQYF
TRBV6-1	TRBJ2-7	-	few	TGTGCCAGCAGTGAAAAAGGTACCTACGAGCAGTACTTC	CASSEKGTYEQYF
TRBV29-1	TRBJ2-5	-	many	TGCAGCGTTGAAAAACCCGGTCGGGGCCAGTACTTC	CSVEKPGRGQYF
TRBV7-3	TRBJ1-2	-	few	TGTGCCAGCAGCTTGGAGGGATCGAATGGCTACACCTTC	CASSLEGSNGYTF
TRBV15	TRBJ1-2	-	once	TGTGCCACCAGCAGAAACTCCGGGAGGGGAATTGGCTACACCTTC	CATSRNSGRGIGYTF
TRBV30	TRBJ1-5	-	-	TGTGCCTGGAGTTCGACAGTCAATCAGCCCCAGCATTTT	CAWSSTVNQPQHF
TRBV11-2	TRBJ2-7	TRBD2	few	TGTGCCAGCAGCTTAATTAGCGGGGGGTCACGCTCCTACGAGCAGTACTTC	CASSLISGGSRSYEQYF
TRBV7-9	TRBJ1-4	-	few	TGTGCCAGCAGCCCCCGCGGGAGTGAAAAACTGTTTTTT	CASSPRGSEKLFF
TRBV20-1	TRBJ2-3	-	-	TGCAGTGCTAGTAAGCGCTCGGGAGAGACAGATATGCAGTATTTT	CSASKRSGETDMQYF
TRBV4-3	TRBJ1-2	-	-	TGCGCCAGCAGCCAAGATCAGGGAGGGAGGTATGGCTACACCTTC	CASSQDQGGRYGYTF
TRBV18	TRBJ1-2	-	few	TGTGCCAGCTCACCGAAAGACAATAACTATGGCTACACCTTC	CASSPKDNNYGYTF
TRBV20-1	TRBJ1-6	TRBD1	-	TGCAGTGCTAGAACCGGACAGGGGGTAGGTTCACCCCTCCACTTT	CSARTGQGVGSPLHF
TRBV29-1	TRBJ2-7	-	many	TGCAGCGTGCCCTTGGGCTACGAGCAGTACTTC	CSVPLGYEQYF
TRBV6-6	TRBJ1-6	-	-	TGTGCCAGCAGTTACGAAGGACAGTCGAATTCACCCCTCCACTTT	CASSYEGQSNSPLHF